This T cell receptor (beta chain) was observed in a study of blood T cell repertoires in COVID-19. Across the study: The United States, Italy and Spain supplied acute and convalescent COVID-19 samples. PBMCs, B-cell-depleted T cells, or T cells provided the cDNA or gDNA that made up the material.

Authors' analysis steps: Amplification of reference gene primers provided the estimated nucleated cell counts. Here immunoSEQ multiplex PCR was the method, and the copy in TCRdb shows in-frame clones only, minus some. For V, J and clone size, that table is used; D and trimming come from the DNA. The sample includes about 240,000 clones, 82% of them seen just once. The sample was peripheral blood. This receptor was taken from a woman between 18 and 29 years old with acute or convalescent COVID-19.

The CDR3 sequence: CASSSTLAGDFDEQYF. For the CDR3, the DNA is TGTGCCAGCAGCTCGACACTAGCGGGAGATTTTGACGAGCAGTACTTC. The V gene is TRBV7-9, the J gene TRBJ2-7; 11 nucleotides match TRBD2. CDR1 SEHNR and CDR2 FQNEAQ come from the germline V gene (reference sequence). The J segment lost 5 bases and the V segment lost 4 bases, leaving 10 bases of the junction unmatched. This CDR3 contains 16 residues.